What follows describes a single T cell receptor (beta chain). CDR3 length equals 16 residues. V was clipped by 6 bases and J by 0 bases, with 15 bases between them. Germline V gives CDR1 MNHEY, CDR2 SMNVEV (reference sequence). This sample was included in a study of OX40 agonist ivuxolimab in advanced cancers. Study-wide context: Three partial responders included one hepatocellular carcinoma patient and two cutaneous melanoma patients.

Sequenced by immunoSEQ multiplex PCR; TCRdb stores in-frame clones only, minus some. The data show 45,000 to 55,000 clones, with around 80% seen just once and 1.5% to 2% held by the top ten. This specimen consisted of CD4+ or CD8+ T cells sorted from blood, obtained in a trial of the OX40 agonist ivuxolimab. This clonotype was obtained from an adult with an advanced solid tumor such as melanoma, head and neck, liver or kidney cancer. V usage is TRBV27 and J usage is TRBJ2-1, with D possibly matching TRBD2 (5 bases). CDR3 amino acids: CASRGRETSSYNEQFF. The CDR3 DNA is TGTGCCAGCAGAGGTCGAGAAACTAGCTCCTACAATGAGCAGTTCTTC.